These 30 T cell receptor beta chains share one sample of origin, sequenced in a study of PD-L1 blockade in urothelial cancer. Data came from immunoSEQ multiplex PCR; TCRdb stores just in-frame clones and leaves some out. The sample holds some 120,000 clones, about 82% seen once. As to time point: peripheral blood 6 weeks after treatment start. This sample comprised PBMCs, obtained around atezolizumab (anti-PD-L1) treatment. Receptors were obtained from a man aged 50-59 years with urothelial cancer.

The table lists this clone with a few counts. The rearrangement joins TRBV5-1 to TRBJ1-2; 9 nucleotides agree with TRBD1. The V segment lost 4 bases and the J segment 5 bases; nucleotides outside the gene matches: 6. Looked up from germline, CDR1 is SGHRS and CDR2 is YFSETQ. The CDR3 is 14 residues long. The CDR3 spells CASSPMDRGYGYTF. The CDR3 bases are TGCGCCAGCAGCCCGATGGACAGGGGATATGGCTACACCTTC.

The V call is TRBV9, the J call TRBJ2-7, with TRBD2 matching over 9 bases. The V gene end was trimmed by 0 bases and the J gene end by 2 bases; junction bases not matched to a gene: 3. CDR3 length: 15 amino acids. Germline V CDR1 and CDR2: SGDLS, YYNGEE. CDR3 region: CASSVVASGTYEQYF. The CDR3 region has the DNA TGTGCCAGCAGCGTAGTAGCTAGCGGGACCTACGAGCAGTACTTC.

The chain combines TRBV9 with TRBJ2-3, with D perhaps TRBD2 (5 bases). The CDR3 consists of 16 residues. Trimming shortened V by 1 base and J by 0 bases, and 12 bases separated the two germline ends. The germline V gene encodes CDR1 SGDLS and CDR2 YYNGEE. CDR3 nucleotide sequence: TGTGCCAGCAGCGTATTCGGTAGCGCCAGCACAGATACGCAGTATTTT. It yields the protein CASSVFGSASTDTQYF.

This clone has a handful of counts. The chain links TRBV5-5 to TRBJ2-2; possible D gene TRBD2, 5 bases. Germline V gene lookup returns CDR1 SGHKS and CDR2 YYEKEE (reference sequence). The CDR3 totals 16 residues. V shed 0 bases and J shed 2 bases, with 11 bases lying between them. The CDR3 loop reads CASSLADYPNTGELFF. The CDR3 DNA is TGTGCCAGCAGCTTGGCCGACTACCCTAACACCGGGGAGCTGTTTTTT.

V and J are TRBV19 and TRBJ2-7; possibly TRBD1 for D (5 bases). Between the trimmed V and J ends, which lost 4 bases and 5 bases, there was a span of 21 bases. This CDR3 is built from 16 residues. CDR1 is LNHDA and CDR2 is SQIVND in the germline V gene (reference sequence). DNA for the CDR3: TGTGCCAGTAGTAAGGGATTCCAGGGTGTTGTCCACGAGCAGTACTTC. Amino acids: CASSKGFQGVVHEQYF.

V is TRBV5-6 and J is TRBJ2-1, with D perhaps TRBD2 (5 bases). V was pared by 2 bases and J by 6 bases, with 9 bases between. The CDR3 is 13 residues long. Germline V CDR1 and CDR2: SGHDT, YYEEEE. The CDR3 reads CASSLTRANEQFF. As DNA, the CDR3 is TGTGCCAGCAGCTTAACTAGGGCCAATGAGCAGTTCTTC.

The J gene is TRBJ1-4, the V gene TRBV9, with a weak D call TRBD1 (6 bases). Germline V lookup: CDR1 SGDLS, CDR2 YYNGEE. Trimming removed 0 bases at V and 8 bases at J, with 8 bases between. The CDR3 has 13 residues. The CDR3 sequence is CASSVATGEKLFF. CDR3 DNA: TGTGCCAGCAGCGTAGCAACAGGGGAAAAACTGTTTTTT.

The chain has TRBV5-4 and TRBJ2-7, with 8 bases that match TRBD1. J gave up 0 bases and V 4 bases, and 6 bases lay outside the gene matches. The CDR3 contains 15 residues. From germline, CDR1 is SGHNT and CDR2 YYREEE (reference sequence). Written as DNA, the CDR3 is TGTGCCAGCAGCGCAGACAGGGGTCTCTCCTACGAGCAGTACTTC. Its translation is CASSADRGLSYEQYF.

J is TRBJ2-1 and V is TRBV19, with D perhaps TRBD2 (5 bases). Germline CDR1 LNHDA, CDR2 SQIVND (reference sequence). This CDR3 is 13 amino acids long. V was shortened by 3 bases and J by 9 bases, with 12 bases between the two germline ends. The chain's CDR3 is CASSIGGRGEQFF. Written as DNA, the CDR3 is TGTGCCAGTAGTATTGGCGGGCGTGGTGAGCAGTTCTTC.

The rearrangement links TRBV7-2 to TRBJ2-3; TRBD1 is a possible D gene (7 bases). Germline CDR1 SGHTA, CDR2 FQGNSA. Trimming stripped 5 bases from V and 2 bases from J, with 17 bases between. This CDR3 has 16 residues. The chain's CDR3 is CASSRGDSGNTDTQYF. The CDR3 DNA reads TGTGCCAGCAGCAGGGGGGACAGCGGAAACACAGATACGCAGTATTTT.

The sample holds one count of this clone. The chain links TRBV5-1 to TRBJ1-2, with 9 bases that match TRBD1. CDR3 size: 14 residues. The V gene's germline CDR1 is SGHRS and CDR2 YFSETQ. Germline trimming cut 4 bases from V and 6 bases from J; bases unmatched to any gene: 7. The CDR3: CASSLAWTGDGYTF. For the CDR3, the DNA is TGCGCCAGCAGCCTGGCCTGGACAGGGGATGGCTACACCTTC. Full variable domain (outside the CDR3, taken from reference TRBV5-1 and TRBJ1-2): KAGVTQTPRYLIKTRGQQVTLSCSPISGHRSVSWYQQTPGQGLQFLFEYFSETQRNKGNFPGRFSGRQFSNSRSEMNVSTLELGDSALYLCASSLAWTGDGYTFGSGTRLTVV.

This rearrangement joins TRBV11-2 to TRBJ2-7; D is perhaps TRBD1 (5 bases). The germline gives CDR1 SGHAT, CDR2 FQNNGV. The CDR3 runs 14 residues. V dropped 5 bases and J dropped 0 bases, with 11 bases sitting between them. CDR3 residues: CASSGTGFSYEQYF. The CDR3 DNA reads TGTGCCAGCAGCGGCACAGGATTCTCCTACGAGCAGTACTTC. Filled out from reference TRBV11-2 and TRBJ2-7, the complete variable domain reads EAGVAQSPRYKIIEKRQSVAFWCNPISGHATLYWYQQILGQGPKLLIQFQNNGVVDDSQLPKDRFSAERLKGVDSTLKIQPAKLEDSAVYLCASSGTGFSYEQYFGPGTRLTVT.

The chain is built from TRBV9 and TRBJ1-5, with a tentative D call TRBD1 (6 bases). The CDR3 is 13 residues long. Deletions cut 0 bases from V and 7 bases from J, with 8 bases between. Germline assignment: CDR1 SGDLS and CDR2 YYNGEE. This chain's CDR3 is CASSVGGGQPQHF. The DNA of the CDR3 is TGTGCCAGCAGCGTAGGGGGGGGCCAGCCCCAGCATTTT.

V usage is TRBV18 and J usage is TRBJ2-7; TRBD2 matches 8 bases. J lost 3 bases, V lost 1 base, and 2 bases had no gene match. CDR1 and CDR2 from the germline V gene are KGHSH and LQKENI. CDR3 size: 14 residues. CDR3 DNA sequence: TGTGCCAGCTCACCACGTGCGGGAGGCTACGAGCAGTACTTC. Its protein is CASSPRAGGYEQYF.

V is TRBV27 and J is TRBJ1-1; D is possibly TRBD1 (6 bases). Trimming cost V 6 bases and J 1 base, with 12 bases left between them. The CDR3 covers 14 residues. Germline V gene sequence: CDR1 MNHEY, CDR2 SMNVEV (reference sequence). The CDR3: CASRSTGRNTEAFF. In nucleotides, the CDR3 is TGTGCCAGCAGATCCACAGGGAGGAACACTGAAGCTTTCTTT.

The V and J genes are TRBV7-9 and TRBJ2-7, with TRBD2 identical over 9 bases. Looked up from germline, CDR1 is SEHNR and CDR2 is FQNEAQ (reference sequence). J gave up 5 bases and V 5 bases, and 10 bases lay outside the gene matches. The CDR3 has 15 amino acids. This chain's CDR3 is CASSDSGLAFHEQYF. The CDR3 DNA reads TGTGCCAGCAGCGACTCGGGACTAGCTTTCCACGAGCAGTACTTC.

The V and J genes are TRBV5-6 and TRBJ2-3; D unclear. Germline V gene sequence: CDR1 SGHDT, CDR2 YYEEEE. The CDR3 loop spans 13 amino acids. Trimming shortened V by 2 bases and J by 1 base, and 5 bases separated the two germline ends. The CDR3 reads CASSFSGTDTQYF. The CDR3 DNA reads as TGTGCCAGCAGCTTCTCAGGCACAGATACGCAGTATTTT.

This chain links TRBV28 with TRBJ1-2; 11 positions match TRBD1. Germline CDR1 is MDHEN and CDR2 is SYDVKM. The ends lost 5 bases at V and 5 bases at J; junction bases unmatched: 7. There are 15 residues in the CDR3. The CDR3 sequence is CASSPVDRGHYGYTF. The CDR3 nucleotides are TGTGCCAGCAGTCCGGTGGACAGGGGGCATTATGGCTACACCTTC.

Here the CDR3 reads CASSLTGMSNQPQHF. DNA for the CDR3: TGCGCCAGCAGCTTGACTGGTATGAGCAATCAGCCCCAGCATTTT. The chain recombines TRBV5-1 with TRBJ1-5; no firm D call. This CDR3 is 15 amino acids long. Germline lookup yields CDR1 SGHRS and CDR2 YFSETQ. With 1 base removed from V and 1 base from J, the gap between germline ends came to 9 bases. Using reference TRBV5-1 and TRBJ1-5 for the parts outside the CDR3, the full variable domain is KAGVTQTPRYLIKTRGQQVTLSCSPISGHRSVSWYQQTPGQGLQFLFEYFSETQRNKGNFPGRFSGRQFSNSRSEMNVSTLELGDSALYLCASSLTGMSNQPQHFGDGTRLSIL.

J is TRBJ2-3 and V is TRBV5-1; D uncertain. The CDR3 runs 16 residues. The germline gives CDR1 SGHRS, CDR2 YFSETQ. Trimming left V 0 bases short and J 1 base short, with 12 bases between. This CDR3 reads CASSLGLYRGTDTQYF. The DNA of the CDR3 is TGCGCCAGCAGCTTGGGTCTCTACCGGGGCACAGATACGCAGTATTTT.

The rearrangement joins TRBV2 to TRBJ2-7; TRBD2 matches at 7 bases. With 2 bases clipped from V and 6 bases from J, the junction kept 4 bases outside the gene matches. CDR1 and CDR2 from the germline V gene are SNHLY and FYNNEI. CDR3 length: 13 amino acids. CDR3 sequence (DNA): TGTGCCAGCAGTGAAAGCGGGGTCCGCGAGCAGTACTTC. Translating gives CASSESGVREQYF.

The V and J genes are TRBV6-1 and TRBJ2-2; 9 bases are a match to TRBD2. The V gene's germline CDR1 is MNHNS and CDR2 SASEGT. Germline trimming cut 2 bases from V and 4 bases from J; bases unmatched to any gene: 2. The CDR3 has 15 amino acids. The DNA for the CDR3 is TGTGCCAGCAGTGAACGCGGGAGGGCCACCGGGGAGCTGTTTTTT. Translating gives CASSERGRATGELFF.

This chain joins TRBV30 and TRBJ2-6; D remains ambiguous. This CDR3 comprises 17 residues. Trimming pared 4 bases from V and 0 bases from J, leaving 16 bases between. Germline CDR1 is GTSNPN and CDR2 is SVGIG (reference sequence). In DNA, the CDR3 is TGTGCCTGGACCCCAGTAGGCGGCTTCTCTGGGGCCAACGTCCTGACTTTC. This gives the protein CAWTPVGGFSGANVLTF. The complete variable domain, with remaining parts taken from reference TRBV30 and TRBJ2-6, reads SQTIHQWPATLVQPVGSPLSLECTVEGTSNPNLYWYRQAAGRGLQLLFYSVGIGQISSEVPQNLSASRPQDRQFILSSKKLLLSDSGFYLCAWTPVGGFSGANVLTFGAGSRLTVL.

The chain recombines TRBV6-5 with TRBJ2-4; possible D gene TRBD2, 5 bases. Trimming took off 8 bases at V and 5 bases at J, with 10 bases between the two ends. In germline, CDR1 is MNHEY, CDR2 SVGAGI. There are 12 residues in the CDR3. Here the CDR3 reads CASPHGENIQYF. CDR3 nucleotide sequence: TGTGCCAGCCCGCACGGGGAAAACATTCAGTACTTC.

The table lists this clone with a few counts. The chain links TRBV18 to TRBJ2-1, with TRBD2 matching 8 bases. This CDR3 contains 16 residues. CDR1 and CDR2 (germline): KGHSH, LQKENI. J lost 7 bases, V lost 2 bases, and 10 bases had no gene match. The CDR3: CASSPAAEAGVNEQFF. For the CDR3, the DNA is TGTGCCAGCTCACCAGCCGCTGAAGCGGGAGTGAATGAGCAGTTCTTC.

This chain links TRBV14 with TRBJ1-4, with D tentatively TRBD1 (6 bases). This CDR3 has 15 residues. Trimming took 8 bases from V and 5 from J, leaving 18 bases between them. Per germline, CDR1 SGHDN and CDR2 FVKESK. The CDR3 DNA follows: TGTGCCAGCTCCTTTGCCGGGACAAGAAATGAAAAACTGTTTTTT. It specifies CASSFAGTRNEKLFF. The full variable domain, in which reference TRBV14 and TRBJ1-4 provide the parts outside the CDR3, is EAGVTQFPSHSVIEKGQTVTLRCDPISGHDNLYWYRRVMGKEIKFLLHFVKESKQDESGMPNNRFLAERTGGTYSTLKVQPAELEDSGVYFCASSFAGTRNEKLFFGSGTQLSVL.

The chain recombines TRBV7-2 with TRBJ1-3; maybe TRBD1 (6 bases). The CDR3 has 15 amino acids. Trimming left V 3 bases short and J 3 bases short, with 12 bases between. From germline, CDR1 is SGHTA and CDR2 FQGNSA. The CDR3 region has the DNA TGTGCCAGCAGCTTCGGGGGGCTAAATGGAAACACCATATATTTT. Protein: CASSFGGLNGNTIYF. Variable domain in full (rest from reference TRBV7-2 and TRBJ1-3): GAGVSQSPSNKVTEKGKDVELRCDPISGHTALYWYRQSLGQGLEFLIYFQGNSAPDKSGLPSDRFSAERTGGSVSTLTIQRTQQEDSAVYLCASSFGGLNGNTIYFGEGSWLTVV.

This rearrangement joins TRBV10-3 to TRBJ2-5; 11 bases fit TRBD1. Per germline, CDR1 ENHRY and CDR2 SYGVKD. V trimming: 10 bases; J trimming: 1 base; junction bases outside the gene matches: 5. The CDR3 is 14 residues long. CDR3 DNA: TGTGCCACTGGGACAGGGGGGGCCCAAGAGACCCAGTACTTC. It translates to CATGTGGAQETQYF.

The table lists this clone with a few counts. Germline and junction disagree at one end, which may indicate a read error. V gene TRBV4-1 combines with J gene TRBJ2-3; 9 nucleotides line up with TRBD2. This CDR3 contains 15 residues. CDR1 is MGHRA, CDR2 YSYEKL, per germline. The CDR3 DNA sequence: TGCGCCAGCAGTCAAGCGGCAGCGGGAGGAGATACGCAGTATTTT. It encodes CASSQAAAGGDTQYF.

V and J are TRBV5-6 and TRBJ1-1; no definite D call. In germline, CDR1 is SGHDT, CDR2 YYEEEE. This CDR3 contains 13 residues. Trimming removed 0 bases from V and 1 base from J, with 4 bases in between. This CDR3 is CASSLDRNTEAFF. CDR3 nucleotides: TGTGCCAGCAGCTTGGATCGGAACACTGAAGCTTTCTTT.